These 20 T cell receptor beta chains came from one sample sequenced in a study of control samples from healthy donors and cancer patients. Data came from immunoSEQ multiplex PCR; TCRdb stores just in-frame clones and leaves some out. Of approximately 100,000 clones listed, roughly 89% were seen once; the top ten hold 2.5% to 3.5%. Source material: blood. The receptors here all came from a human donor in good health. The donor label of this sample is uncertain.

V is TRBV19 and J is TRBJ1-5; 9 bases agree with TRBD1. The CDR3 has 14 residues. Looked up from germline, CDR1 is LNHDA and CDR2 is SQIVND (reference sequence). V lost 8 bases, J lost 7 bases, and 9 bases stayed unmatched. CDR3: CASDGQGILQPQHF. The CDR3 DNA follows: TGTGCCAGTGACGGACAGGGGATTTTACAGCCCCAGCATTTT.

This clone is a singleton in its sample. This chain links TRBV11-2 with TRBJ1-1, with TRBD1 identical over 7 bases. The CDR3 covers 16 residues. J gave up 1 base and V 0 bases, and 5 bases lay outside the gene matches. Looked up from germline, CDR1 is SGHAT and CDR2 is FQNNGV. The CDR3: CASSLDRRTGNTEAFF. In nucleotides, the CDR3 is TGTGCCAGCAGCTTAGATCGAAGGACAGGGAACACTGAAGCTTTCTTT.

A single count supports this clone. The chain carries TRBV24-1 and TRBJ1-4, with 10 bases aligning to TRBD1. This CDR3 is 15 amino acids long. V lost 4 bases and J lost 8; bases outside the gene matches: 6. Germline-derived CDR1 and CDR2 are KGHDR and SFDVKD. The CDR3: CATSDRDRGCEKLFF. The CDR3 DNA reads TGTGCCACCAGTGACCGGGACAGGGGTTGCGAAAAACTGTTTTTT.

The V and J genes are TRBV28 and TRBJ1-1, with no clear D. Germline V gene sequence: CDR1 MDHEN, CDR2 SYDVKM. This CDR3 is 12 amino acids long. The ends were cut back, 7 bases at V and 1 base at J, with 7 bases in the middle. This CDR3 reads CASNWGNTEAFF. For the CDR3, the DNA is TGTGCCAGCAACTGGGGGAACACTGAAGCTTTCTTT.

The CDR3 nucleotides are TGCGCCAGCAGCTTGGTCGCGGGGGACTCCGGGGAGCTGTTTTTT. As protein: CASSLVAGDSGELFF. V is TRBV5-1 and J is TRBJ2-2; 7 nucleotides match TRBD2. Germline V gene sequence: CDR1 SGHRS, CDR2 YFSETQ. V shed 0 bases and J 6 bases; nucleotides not matched to a gene: 5. This CDR3 contains 15 residues.

The CDR3 here is CASSLVGRELFF. The CDR3 nucleotides are TGTGCCAGCAGCTTAGTGGGGAGGGAACTGTTTTTT. This chain links TRBV7-2 with TRBJ1-4; no clear D gene. Germline V gene sequence: CDR1 SGHTA, CDR2 FQGNSA. V shed 1 base and J shed 12 bases, with 9 bases lying between them. The CDR3 is 12 residues long.

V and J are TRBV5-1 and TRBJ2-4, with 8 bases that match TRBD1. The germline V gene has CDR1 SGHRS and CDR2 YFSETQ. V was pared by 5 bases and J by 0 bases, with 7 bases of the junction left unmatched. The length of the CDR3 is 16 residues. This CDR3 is CASSRDRNLAKNIQYF. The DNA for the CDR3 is TGCGCCAGCAGTCGGGACAGGAACTTAGCCAAAAACATTCAGTACTTC.

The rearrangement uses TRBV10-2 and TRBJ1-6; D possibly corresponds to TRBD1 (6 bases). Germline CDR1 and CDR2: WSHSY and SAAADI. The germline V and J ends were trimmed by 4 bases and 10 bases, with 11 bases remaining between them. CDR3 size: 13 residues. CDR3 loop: CASSGDTKSPLHF. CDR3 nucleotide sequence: TGCGCCAGCAGTGGGGACACTAAGTCACCCCTCCACTTT.

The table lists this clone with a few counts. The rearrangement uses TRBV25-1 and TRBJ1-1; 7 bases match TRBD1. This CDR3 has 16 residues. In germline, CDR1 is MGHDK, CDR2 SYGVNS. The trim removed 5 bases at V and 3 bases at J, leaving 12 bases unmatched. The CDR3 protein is CASSHLGQNDDTEAFF. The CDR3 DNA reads TGTGCCAGCAGTCATCTGGGACAGAATGATGACACTGAAGCTTTCTTT.

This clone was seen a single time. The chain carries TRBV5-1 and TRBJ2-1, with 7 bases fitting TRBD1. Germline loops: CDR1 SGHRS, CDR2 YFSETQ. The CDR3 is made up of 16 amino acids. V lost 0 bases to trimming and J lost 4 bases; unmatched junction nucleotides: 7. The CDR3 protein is CASSLVGGQAYNEQFF. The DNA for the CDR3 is TGCGCCAGCAGCTTGGTAGGCGGACAGGCTTACAATGAGCAGTTCTTC.

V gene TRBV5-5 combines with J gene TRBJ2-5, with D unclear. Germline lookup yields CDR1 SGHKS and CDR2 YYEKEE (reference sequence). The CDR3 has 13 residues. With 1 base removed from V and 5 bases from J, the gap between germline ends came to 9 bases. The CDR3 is CASSLPGSETQYF. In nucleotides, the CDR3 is TGTGCCAGCAGCTTGCCGGGTTCGGAGACCCAGTACTTC.

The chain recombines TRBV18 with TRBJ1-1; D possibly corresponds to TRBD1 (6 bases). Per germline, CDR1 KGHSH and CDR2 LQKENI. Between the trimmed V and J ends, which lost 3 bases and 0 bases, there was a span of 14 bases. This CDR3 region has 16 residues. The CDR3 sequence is CASSPQTGSLNTEAFF. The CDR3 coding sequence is TGTGCCAGCTCACCCCAGACAGGCTCTTTGAACACTGAAGCTTTCTTT.

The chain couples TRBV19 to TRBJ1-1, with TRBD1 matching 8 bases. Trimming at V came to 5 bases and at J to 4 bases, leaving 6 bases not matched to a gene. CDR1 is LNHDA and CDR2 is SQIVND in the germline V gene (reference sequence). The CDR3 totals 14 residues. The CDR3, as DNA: TGTGCCAGTAGTTCGAGACAGGGGACCACTGAAGCTTTCTTT. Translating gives CASSSRQGTTEAFF.

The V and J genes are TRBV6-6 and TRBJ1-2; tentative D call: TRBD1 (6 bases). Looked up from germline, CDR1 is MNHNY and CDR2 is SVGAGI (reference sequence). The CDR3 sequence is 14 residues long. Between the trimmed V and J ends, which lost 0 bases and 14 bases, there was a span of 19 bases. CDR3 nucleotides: TGTGCCAGCAGTTACTCGACAGGCGGCGCCGGCTGGACCTTC. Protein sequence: CASSYSTGGAGWTF.

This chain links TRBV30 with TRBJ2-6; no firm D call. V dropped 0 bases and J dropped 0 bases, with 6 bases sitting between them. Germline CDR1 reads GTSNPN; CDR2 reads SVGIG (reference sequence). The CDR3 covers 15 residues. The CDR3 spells CAWSVLTSGANVLTF. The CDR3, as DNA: TGTGCCTGGAGTGTATTAACCTCTGGGGCCAACGTCCTGACTTTC.

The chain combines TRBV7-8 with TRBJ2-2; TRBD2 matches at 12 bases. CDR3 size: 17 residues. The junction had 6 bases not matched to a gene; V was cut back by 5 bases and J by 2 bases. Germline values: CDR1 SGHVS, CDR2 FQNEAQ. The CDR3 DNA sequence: TGTGCCAGCAGCCCTCCACTAGCGGGGGGTAACACCGGGGAGCTGTTTTTT. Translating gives CASSPPLAGGNTGELFF.

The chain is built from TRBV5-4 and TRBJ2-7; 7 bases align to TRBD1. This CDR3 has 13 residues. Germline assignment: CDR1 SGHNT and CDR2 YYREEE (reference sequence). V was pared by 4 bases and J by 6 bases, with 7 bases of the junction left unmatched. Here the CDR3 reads CASSQGQALEQYV. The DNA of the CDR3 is TGTGCCAGCAGCCAAGGACAGGCCCTCGAGCAGTACGTC.

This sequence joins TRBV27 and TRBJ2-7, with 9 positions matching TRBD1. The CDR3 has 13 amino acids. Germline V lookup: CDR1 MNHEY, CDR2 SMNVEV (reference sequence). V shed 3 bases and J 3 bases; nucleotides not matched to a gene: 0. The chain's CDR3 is CASSLTGGYEQYV. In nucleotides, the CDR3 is TGTGCCAGCAGTTTGACAGGGGGCTACGAGCAGTACGTC.

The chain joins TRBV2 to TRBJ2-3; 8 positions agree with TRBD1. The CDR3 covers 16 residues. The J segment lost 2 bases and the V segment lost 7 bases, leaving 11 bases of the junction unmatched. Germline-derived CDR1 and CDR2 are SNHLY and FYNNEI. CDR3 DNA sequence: TGTGCCAGCATCCCACGACAGGGGAGGTTCACAGATACGCAGTATTTT. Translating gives CASIPRQGRFTDTQYF.

As DNA, the CDR3 is TGTGCCAGCACCATTTGGACAGGCCCGAACTATGGCTACACCTTC. Amino acids: CASTIWTGPNYGYTF. The rearrangement joins TRBV7-9 to TRBJ1-2, with 7 bases identical to TRBD1. CDR1 SEHNR and CDR2 FQNEAQ come from the germline V gene (reference sequence). The CDR3 is 15 amino acids. The V and J ends lost 7 bases and 2 bases, in that order; junction bases with no gene match: 10.